The sequence of this T cell receptor beta chain was determined in a study of cytotoxic CD8 clonotypes in ibrutinib-treated CLL. Data came from immunoSEQ multiplex PCR; TCRdb stores just in-frame clones and leaves some out. Altogether under 150,000 clones are present, approximately 80% being singletons, with the ten largest covering 6.5% to 8%. The germline CDR1 and CDR2 sequences are LGHNT and FRNRAP. V lost 7 bases to trimming and J lost 6 bases, with 7 bases between them. CDR3 length: 11 amino acids. The sequences come from PBMCs, collected after 36 months of ibrutinib treatment. This chain joins TRBV12-5 and TRBJ2-1; D not resolved. The sequence came from a human donor with chronic lymphocytic leukemia. The CDR3 bases are TGTGCTAGTGCAGCAACCAATGAGCAGTTCTTC. Amino acids: CASAATNEQFF.